The T cell receptor beta chain under discussion was sequenced for a study of T cells in Graves' hyperthyroidism and ophthalmopathy. The V end lost 7 bases, the J end lost 3 bases, and 15 bases lay between the germline ends. This CDR3 is 14 amino acids long. The V gene's germline CDR1 is MNHNS and CDR2 SASEGT. RNA transcripts were the template for amplifying TCR beta CDR3 regions. The TCR CDR3 was amplified in a first-round RT-PCR using the HTBI primer set. TCRdb re-analysed the multiplex PCR reads in MiXCR, keeping a single row per CDR3 protein. In the table there are 360,000 or so distinct CDR3 sequences, roughly 19% of which are singletons.

The chain is built from TRBV6-1 and TRBJ1-1; no clear D. This sequence originates from a young woman with Graves' hyperthyroidism. Sequencing was performed on blood. This CDR3 is CASNPRASDTEAFF. The DNA for the CDR3 is TGTGCCAGCAACCCACGGGCTTCGGACACTGAAGCTTTCTTT.